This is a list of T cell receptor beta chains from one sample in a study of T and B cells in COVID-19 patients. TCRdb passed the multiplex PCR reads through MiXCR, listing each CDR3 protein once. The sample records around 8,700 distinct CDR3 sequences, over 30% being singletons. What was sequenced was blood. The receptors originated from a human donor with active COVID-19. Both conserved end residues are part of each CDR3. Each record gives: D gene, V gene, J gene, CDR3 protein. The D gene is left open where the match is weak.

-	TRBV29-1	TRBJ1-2	CSVEEVAGWGRGYGYTF
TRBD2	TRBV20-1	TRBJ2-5	CSATRLAGGWETQYF
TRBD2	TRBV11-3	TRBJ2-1	CASSLGGTSGGPQHEQFF
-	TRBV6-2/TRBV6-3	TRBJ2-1	CASILSGSSYNEQFF
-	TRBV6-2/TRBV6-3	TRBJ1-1	CASMGTEAFF
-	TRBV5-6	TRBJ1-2	CASSPDGNYGYTF
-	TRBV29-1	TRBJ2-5	CSVPQGGETQYF
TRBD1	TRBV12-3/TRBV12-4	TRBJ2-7	CASSAPGQGAYEQYF
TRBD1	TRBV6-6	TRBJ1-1	CASSSTGQGTEAFF
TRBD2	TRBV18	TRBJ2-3	CASSPPSGSSTDTQYF
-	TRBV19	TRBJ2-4	CASSHVRGKDIQYF
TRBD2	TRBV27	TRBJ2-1	CASSFLIAGGGWEQFF
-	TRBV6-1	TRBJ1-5	CASSEGGGDNQPQHF
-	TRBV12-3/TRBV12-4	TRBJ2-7	CASSPFGKGSDSNEQYF
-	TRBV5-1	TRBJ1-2	CASSRGQNYGYTF
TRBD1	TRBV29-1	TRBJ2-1	CSVEDRGRNEQFF
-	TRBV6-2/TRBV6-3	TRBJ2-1	CASTLRSSGYNEQFF
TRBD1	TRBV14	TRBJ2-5	CASSHRTGTTETQYF
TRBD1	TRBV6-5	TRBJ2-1	CASSYSDRTPNEQFF
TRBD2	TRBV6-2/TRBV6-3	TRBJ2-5	CASSRWTSGVQETQYF
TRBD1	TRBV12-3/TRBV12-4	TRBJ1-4	CASSAWKRQGALEEKLFF
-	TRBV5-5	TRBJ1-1	CASWGRGNTEAFF
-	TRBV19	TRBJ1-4	CASSIGQGHEKLFF
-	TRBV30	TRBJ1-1	CAWSVRSSEAFF
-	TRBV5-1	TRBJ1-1	CASSLQGRVNTEAFF
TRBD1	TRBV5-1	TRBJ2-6	CASSPLGQGLSGANVLTF